This TCR beta chain was sequenced in a study of blood T cell repertoires in COVID-19. Study details: T cells, B-cell-depleted T cells, or PBMCs supplied cDNA or gDNA.

In the authors' workflow: Using reference gene primer amplification, nucleated cell counts were estimated. Method: immunoSEQ multiplex PCR; TCRdb's copy keeps in-frame clones and lacks some. That table is the source of V, J and clone size, and D and trimming were worked out from the DNA. Altogether some 200,000 clones are present, approximately 90% being singletons, with the ten largest covering 5% to 6.5%. The ends lost 8 bases at V and 4 bases at J; junction bases unmatched: 13. The germline gives CDR1 ENHRY, CDR2 SYGVKD. The CDR3 extends over 16 amino acids. This chain connects TRBV10-3 to TRBJ2-3; 9 nucleotides match TRBD2. This receptor was identified in a man aged 40-50 years with active or convalescent COVID-19. Source material: peripheral blood. The CDR3 loop is CAISRSGSGSADTQYF. In DNA, the CDR3 is TGTGCCATCTCCCGAAGTGGTAGCGGGAGCGCAGATACGCAGTATTTT.